The T cell receptor (beta chain) under discussion was sequenced for a study of identical twins. Overall study findings and caveats: Conclusions came from cross-sectional statistical analysis, not from following the same donors. Fewer insertions marked abundant cord blood beta clonotypes; young adult naive trended weakly, memory not at all. The degree of excess twin sharing was weaker in beta out-of-frame sequences.

Everyone who gave samples was a healthy Caucasian. The table lists this clonotype with a few counts. Its antigen remains unidentified. Each CDR3 protein gets one entry after TCRdb re-called the 5' RACE reads with MiXCR. The sample includes 1.5 million to 2 million distinct CDR3 sequences, roughly 35% of them seen just once. The specimen was cord blood. This receptor was obtained from a newborn girl in good health.

CDR3 loop: CASSITQRSSEETQYF. The CDR3 region has the DNA TGTGCCAGCAGTATTACACAGCGGAGCTCCGAAGAGACCCAGTACTTC. V usage is TRBV2 and J usage is TRBJ2-5; possible D gene TRBD2, 5 bases. With 5 bases removed from V and 3 bases from J, the gap between germline ends came to 19 bases. CDR3 length equals 16 residues. Germline V CDR1 and CDR2: SNHLY, FYNNEI.